This T cell receptor (beta chain) was captured in a study of T cells in localized non-small cell lung cancer. Findings and caveats of the study: The tumor had only one region sequenced, so heterogeneity remains possible. Uninvolved adjacent lung had the highest recorded T cell clonality, with tumor below it. In the blood, greater T cell density corresponded to longer overall survival. Adjacent lung had a median around 60 of the 100 largest tumor clones.

The repertoire was sequenced with immunoSEQ multiplex PCR; TCRdb's copy has only in-frame clones and lacks some. Of approximately 47,000 clones listed, about 85% were seen once; the top ten hold around 2.5%. Trimming cost V 3 bases and J 5 bases, with 23 bases left between them. The length of the CDR3 is 18 residues. The germline gives CDR1 LNHDA, CDR2 SQIVND (reference sequence). Of note for this clone: What it binds is unknown.

This sequence was found in a man between 35 and 75 years old with stage II lung adenocarcinoma. The chain employs TRBV19 and TRBJ1-5, with D possibly being TRBD1 (6 bases). The source material was PBMCs, sampled before any cancer treatment. The CDR3 is CASSMWALSVGGDQPQHF. The CDR3 DNA sequence: TGTGCCAGTAGTATGTGGGCCCTTTCGGTAGGGGGGGATCAGCCCCAGCATTTT.